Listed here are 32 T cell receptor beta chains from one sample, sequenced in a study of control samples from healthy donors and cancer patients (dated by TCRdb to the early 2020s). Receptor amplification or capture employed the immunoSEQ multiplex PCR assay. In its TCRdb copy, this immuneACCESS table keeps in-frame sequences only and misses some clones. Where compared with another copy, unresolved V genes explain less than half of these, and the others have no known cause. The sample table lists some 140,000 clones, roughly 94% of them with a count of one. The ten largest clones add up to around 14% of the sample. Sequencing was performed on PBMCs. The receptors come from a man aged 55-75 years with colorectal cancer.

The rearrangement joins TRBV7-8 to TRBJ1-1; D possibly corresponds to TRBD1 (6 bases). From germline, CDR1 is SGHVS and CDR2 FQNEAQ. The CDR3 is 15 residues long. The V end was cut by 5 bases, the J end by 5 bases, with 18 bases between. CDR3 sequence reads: CASSPYRGRRTEAFF. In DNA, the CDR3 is TGTGCCAGCAGCCCCTACCGGGGGCGGAGGACTGAAGCTTTCTTT.

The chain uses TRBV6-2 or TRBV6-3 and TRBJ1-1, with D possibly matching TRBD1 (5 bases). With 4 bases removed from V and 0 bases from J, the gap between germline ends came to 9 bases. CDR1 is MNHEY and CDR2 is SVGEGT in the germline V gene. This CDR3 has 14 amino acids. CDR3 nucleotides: TGTGCCAGCAGTTGGGGACGGTTGAACACTGAAGCTTTCTTT. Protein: CASSWGRLNTEAFF.

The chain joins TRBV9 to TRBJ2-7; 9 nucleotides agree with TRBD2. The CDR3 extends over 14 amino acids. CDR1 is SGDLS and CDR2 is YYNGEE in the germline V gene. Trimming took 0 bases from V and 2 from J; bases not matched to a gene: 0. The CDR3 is CASSVGGGAYEQYF. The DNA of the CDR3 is TGTGCCAGCAGCGTAGGCGGGGGGGCCTACGAGCAGTACTTC.

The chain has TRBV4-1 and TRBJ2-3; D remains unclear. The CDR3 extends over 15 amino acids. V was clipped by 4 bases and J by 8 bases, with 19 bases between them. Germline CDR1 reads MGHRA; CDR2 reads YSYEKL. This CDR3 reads CASSPDPGHFATQYF. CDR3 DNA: TGCGCCAGCAGCCCGGACCCGGGCCACTTTGCTACGCAGTATTTT.

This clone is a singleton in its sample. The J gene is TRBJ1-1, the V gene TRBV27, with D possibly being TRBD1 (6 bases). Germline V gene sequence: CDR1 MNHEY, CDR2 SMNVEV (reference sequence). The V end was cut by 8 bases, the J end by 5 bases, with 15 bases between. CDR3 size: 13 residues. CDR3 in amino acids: CASSDRFVTEAFF. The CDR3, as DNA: TGTGCCAGCTCCGACAGGTTCGTTACTGAAGCTTTCTTT.

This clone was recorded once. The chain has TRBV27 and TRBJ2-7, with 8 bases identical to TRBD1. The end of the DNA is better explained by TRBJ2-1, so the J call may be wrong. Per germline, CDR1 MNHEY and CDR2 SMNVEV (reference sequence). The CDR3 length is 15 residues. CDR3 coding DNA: TGTGCCAGCAGTCATGGACAGGGCCCATACAATGAGCAGTTCTTC. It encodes CASSHGQGPYNEQFF.

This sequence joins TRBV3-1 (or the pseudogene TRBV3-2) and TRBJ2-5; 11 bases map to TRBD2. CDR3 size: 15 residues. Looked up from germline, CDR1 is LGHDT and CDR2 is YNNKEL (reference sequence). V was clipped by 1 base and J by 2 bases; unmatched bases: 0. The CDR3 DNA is TGTGCCAGCAGCCAAGGACTAGCGGGGCAAGAGACCCAGTACTTC. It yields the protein CASSQGLAGQETQYF.

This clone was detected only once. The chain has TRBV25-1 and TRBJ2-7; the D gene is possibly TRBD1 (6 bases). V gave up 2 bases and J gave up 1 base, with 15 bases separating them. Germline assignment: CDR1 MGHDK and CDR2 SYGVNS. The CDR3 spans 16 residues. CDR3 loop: CASSENGGYQSYEQYF. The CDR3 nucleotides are TGTGCCAGCAGTGAAAATGGGGGCTACCAATCCTACGAGCAGTACTTC.

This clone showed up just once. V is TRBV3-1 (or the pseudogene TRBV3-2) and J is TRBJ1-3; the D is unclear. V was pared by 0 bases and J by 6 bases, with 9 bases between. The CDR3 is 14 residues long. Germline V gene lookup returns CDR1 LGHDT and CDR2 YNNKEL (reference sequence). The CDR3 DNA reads TGTGCCAGCAGCCAAGACGCGGGAGCAAACACCATATATTTT. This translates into CASSQDAGANTIYF.

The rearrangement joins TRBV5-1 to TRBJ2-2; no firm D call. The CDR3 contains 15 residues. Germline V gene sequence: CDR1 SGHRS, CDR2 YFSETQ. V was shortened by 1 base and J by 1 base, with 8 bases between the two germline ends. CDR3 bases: TGCGCCAGCAGCTTGACGGCAGTGAACACCGGGGAGCTGTTTTTT. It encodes CASSLTAVNTGELFF.

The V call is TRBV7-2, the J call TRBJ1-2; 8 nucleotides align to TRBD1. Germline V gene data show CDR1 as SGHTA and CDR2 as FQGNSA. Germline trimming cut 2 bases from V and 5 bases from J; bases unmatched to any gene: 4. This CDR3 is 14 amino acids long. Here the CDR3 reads CASSLMGQAYGYTF. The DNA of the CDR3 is TGTGCCAGCAGCTTAATGGGACAGGCATATGGCTACACCTTC. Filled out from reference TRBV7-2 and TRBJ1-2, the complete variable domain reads GAGVSQSPSNKVTEKGKDVELRCDPISGHTALYWYRQSLGQGLEFLIYFQGNSAPDKSGLPSDRFSAERTGGSVSTLTIQRTQQEDSAVYLCASSLMGQAYGYTFGSGTRLTVV.

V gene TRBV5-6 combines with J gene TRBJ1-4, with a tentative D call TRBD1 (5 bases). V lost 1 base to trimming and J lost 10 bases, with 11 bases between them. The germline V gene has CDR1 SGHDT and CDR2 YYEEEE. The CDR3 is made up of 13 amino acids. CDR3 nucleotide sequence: TGTGCCAGCAGCTTGTTGGACGGGGGAAAACTGTTTTTT. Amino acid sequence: CASSLLDGGKLFF. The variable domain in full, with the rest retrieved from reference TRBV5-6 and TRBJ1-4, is DAGVTQSPTHLIKTRGQQVTLRCSPKSGHDTVSWYQQALGQGPQFIFQYYEEEERQRGNFPDRFSGHQFPNYSSELNVNALLLGDSALYLCASSLLDGGKLFFGSGTQLSVL.

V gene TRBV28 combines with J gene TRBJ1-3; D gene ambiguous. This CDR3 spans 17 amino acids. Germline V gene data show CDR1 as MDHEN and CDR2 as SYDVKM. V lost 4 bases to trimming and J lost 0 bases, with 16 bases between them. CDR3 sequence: CASSSYTRDISGNTIYF. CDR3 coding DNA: TGTGCCAGCAGTTCTTATACCCGGGATATCTCTGGAAACACCATATATTTT.

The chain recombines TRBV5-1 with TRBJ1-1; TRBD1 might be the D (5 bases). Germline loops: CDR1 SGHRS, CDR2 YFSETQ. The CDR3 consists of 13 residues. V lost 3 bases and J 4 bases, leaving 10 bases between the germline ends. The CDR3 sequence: CASSSAGSTEAFF. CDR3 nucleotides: TGCGCCAGCAGCTCTGCAGGGAGCACTGAAGCTTTCTTT.

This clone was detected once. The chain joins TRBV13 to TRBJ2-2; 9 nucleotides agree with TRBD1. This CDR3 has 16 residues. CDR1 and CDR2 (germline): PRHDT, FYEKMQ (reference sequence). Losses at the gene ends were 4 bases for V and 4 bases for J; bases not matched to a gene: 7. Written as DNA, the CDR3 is TGTGCCAGCAGCTCCTACAGGGGGCTGGGCACCGGGGAGCTGTTTTTT. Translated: CASSSYRGLGTGELFF.

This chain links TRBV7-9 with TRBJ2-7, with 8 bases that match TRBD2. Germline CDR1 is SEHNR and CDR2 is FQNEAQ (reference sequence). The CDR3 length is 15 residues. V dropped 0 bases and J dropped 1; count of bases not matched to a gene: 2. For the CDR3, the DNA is TGTGCCAGCAGCTTAGCGGGGACTAGTTCCTACGAGCAGTACTTC. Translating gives CASSLAGTSSYEQYF.

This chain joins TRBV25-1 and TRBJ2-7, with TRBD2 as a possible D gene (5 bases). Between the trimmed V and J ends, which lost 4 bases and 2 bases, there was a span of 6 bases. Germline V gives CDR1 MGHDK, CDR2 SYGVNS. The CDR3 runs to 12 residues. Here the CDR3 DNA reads TGTGCCAGCAGTGGGGAGACCTACGAGCAGTACTTC. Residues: CASSGETYEQYF.

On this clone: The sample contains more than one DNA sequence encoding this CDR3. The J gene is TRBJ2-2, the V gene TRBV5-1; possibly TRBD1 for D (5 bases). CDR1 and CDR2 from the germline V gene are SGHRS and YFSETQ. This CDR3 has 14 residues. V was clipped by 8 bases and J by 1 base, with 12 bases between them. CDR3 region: CASSTTGNTGELFF. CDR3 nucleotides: TGCGCCAGTAGCACAACAGGGAACACCGGGGAGCTGTTTTTT.

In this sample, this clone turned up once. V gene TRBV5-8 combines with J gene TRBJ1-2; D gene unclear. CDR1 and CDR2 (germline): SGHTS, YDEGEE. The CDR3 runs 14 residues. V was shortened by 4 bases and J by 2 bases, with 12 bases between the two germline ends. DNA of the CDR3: TGTGCCAGCAGCCTCTATGGGCGAAACTATGGCTACACCTTC. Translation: CASSLYGRNYGYTF.

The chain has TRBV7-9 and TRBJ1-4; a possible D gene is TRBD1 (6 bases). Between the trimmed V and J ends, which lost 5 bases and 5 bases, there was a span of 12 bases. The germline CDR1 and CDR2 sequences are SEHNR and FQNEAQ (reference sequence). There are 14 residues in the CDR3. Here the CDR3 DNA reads TGTGCCAGCAGCCAGGGGACGGCCAATGAAAAACTGTTTTTT. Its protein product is CASSQGTANEKLFF.

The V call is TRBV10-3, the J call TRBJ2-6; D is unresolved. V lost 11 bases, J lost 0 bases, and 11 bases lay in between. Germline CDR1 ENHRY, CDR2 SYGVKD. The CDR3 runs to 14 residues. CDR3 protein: CAVGRSSGANVLTF. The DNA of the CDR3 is TGTGCCGTAGGACGGAGCTCTGGGGCCAACGTCCTGACTTTC.

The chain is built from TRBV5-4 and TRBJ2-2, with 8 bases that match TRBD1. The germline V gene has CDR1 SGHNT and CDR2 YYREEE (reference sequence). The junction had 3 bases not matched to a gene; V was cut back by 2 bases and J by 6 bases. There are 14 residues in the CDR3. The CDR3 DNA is TGTGCCAGCAGCTTCCAACAGGGGGCCGGGGAGCTGTTTTTT. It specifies CASSFQQGAGELFF.

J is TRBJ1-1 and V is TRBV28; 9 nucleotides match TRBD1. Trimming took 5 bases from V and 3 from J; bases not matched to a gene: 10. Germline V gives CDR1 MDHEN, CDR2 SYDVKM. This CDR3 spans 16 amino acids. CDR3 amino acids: CASSKPGQGLYTEAFF. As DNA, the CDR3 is TGTGCCAGCAGTAAACCGGGACAGGGACTGTACACTGAAGCTTTCTTT.

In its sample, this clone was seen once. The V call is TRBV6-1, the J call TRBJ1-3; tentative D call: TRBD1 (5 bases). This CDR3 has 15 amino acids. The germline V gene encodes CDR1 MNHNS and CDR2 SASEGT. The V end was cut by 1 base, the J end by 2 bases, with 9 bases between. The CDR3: CASSEGQGPGNTIYF. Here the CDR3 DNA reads TGTGCCAGCAGTGAAGGGCAGGGCCCTGGAAACACCATATATTTT.

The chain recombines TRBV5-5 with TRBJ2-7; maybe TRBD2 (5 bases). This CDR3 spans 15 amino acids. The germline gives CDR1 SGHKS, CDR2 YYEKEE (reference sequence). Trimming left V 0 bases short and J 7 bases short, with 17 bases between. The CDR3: CASSLERGISGEQYF. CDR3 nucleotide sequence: TGTGCCAGCAGCTTGGAACGAGGGATTTCGGGAGAGCAGTACTTC.

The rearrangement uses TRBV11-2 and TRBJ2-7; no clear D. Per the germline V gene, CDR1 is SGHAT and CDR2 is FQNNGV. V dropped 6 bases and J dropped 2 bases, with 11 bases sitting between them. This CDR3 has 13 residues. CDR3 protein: CASSPNGPYEQYF. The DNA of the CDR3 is TGTGCCAGCAGTCCAAATGGGCCCTACGAGCAGTACTTC. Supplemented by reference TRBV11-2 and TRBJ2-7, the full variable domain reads EAGVAQSPRYKIIEKRQSVAFWCNPISGHATLYWYQQILGQGPKLLIQFQNNGVVDDSQLPKDRFSAERLKGVDSTLKIQPAKLEDSAVYLCASSPNGPYEQYFGPGTRLTVT.

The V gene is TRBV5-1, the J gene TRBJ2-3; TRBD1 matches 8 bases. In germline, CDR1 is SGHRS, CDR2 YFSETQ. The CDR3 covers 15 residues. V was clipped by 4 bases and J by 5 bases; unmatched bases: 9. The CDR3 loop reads CASSKDRVGIDTQYF. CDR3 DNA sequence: TGCGCCAGCAGCAAGGACAGGGTTGGTATAGATACGCAGTATTTT.

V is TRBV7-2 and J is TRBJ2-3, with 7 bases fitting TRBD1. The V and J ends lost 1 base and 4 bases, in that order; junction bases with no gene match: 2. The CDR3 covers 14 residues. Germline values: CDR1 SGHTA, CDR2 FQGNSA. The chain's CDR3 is CASSLDRGADTQYF. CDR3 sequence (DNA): TGTGCCAGCAGCTTAGACAGGGGAGCAGATACGCAGTATTTT.

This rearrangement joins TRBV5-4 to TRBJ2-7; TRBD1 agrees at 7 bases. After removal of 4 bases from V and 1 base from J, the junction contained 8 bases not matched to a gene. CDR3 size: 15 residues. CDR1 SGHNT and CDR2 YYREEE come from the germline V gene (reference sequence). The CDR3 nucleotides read TGTGCCAGCAGCAAACCGGGACAGCCTTCCTACGAGCAGTACTTC. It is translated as CASSKPGQPSYEQYF.

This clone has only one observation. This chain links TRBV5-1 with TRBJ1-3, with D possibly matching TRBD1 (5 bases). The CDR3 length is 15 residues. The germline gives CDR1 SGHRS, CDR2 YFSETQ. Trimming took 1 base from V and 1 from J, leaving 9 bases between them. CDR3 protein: CASSLIGGSGNTIYF. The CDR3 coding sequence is TGCGCCAGCAGCTTGATCGGGGGGTCTGGAAACACCATATATTTT. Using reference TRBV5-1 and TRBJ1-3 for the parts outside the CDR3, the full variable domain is KAGVTQTPRYLIKTRGQQVTLSCSPISGHRSVSWYQQTPGQGLQFLFEYFSETQRNKGNFPGRFSGRQFSNSRSEMNVSTLELGDSALYLCASSLIGGSGNTIYFGEGSWLTVV.

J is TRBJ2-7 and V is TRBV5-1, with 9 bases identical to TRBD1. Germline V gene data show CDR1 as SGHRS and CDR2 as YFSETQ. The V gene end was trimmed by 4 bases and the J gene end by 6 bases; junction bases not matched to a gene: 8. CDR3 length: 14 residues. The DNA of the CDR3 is TGCGCCAGCAGCGGCGGACAGGGGAGTTCCGAGCAGTACTTC. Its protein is CASSGGQGSSEQYF.

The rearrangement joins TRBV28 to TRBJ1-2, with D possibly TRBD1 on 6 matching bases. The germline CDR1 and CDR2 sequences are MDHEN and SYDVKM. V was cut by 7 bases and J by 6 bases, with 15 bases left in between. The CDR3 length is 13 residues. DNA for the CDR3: TGTGCCAGCACTAAAAGGGGGGTCCATGGCTACACCTTC. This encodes CASTKRGVHGYTF.